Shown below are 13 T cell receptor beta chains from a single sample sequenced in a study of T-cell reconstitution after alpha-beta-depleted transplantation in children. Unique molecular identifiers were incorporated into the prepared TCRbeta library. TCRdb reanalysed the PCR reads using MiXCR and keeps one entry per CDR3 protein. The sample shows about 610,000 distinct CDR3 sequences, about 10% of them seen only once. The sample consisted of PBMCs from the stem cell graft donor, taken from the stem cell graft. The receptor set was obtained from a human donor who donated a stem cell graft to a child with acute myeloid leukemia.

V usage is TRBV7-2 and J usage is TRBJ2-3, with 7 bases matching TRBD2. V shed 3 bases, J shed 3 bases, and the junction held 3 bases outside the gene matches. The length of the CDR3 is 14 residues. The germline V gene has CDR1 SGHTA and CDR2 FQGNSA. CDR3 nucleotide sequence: TGTGCCAGCAGCTTTCTAGCGGCTACAGATACGCAGTATTTT. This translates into CASSFLAATDTQYF.

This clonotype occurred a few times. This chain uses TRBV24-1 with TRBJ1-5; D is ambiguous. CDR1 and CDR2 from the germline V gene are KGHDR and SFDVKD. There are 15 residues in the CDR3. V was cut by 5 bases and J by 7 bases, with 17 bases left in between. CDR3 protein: CATSARGGLGQPQHF. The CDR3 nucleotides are TGTGCCACCAGTGCCCGAGGAGGGCTGGGGCAGCCCCAGCATTTT.

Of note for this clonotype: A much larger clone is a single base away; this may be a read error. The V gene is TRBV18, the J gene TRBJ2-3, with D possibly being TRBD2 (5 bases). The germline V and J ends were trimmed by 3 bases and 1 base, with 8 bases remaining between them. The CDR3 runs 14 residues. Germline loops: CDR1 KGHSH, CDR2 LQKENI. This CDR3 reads CASSPEVGTDTQYF. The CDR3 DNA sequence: TGTGCCAGCTCACCGGAGGTGGGCACAGATACGCAGTATTTT.

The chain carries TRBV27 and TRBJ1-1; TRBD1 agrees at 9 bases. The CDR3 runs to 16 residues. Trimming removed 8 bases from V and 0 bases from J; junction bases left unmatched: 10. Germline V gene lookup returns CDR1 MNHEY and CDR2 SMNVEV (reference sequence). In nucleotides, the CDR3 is TGTGCCAGCCGGCCCGGGACAGGGACCTTGAACACTGAAGCTTTCTTT. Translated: CASRPGTGTLNTEAFF.

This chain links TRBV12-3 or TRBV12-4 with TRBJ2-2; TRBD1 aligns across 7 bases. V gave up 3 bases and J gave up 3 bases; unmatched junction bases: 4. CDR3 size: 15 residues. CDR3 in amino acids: CASSFPGTDTGELFF. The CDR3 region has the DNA TGTGCCAGCAGTTTCCCGGGGACAGACACCGGGGAGCTGTTTTTT.

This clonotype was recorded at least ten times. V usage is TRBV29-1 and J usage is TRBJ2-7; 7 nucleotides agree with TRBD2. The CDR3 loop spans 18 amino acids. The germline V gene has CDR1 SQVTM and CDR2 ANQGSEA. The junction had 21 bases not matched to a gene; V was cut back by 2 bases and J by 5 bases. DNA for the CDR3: TGCAGCGTTGAAATGACACCACCGTGGGGGGGTTGGGGGGACGAGCAGTACTTC. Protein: CSVEMTPPWGGWGDEQYF.

This chain's CDR3 is CAFSLALLTGAQNTGELFF. DNA for the CDR3: TGTGCCTTCAGTTTAGCGCTATTAACCGGGGCCCAGAACACCGGGGAGCTGTTTTTT. The rearrangement links TRBV12-3 or TRBV12-4 to TRBJ2-2; D is tentatively TRBD1 or TRBD2 (5 bases each). There are 19 residues in the CDR3. Trimming took off 11 bases at V and 1 base at J, with 29 bases between the two ends.

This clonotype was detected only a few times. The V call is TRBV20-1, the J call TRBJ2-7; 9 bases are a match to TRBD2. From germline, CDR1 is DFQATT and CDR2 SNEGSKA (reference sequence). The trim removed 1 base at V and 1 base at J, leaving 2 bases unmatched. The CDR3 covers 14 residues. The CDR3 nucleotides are TGCAGTGCTAGAGGAGCGGGAGGATCCTACGAGCAGTACTTC. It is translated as CSARGAGGSYEQYF.

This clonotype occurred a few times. CDR3: CASSSNPGTSGSSLGEQYF. DNA of the CDR3: TGTGCCAGCAGTTCAAACCCCGGGACTAGCGGGAGTAGCCTTGGGGAGCAGTACTTC. The chain joins TRBV2 to TRBJ2-7, with 14 nucleotides matching TRBD2. Trimming took 5 bases from V and 7 from J; bases not matched to a gene: 19. The CDR3 extends over 19 amino acids. Germline CDR1 SNHLY, CDR2 FYNNEI.

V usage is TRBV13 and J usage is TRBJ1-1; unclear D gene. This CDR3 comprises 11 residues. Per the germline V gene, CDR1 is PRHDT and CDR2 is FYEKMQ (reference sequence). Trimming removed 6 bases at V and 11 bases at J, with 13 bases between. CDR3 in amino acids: CASSSTIAAFF. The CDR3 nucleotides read TGTGCCAGCAGTTCGACCATTGCGGCTTTCTTT. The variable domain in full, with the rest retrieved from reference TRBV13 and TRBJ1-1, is AAGVIQSPRHLIKEKRETATLKCYPIPRHDTVYWYQQGPGQDPQFLISFYEKMQSDKGSIPDRFSAQQFSDYHSELNMSSLELGDSALYFCASSSTIAAFFGQGTRLTVV.

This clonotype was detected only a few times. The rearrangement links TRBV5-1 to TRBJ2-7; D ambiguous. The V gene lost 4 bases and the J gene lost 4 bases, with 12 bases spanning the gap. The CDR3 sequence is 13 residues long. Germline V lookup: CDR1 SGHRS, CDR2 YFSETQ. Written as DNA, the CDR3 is TGCGCCAGCAGCGGATTAGAGAGGTACGAGCAGTACTTC. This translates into CASSGLERYEQYF. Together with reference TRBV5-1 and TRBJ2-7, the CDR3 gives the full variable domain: KAGVTQTPRYLIKTRGQQVTLSCSPISGHRSVSWYQQTPGQGLQFLFEYFSETQRNKGNFPGRFSGRQFSNSRSEMNVSTLELGDSALYLCASSGLERYEQYFGPGTRLTVT.

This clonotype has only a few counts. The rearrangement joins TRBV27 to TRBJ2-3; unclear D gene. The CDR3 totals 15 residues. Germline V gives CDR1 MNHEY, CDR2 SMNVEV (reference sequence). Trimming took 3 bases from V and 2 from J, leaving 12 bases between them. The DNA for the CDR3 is TGTGCCAGCAGTTTTGAATTACCATCCACAGATACGCAGTATTTT. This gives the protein CASSFELPSTDTQYF.

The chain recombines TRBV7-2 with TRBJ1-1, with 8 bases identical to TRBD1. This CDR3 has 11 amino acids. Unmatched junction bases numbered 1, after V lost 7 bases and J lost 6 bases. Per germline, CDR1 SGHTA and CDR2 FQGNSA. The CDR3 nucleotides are TGTGCCAGCATGGACAGGGCTGAAGCTTTCTTT. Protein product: CASMDRAEAFF.